These 12 T cell receptor beta chains were all obtained from the same sample, sequenced in a study of cytomegalovirus exposure and HLA in healthy donors. The PCR used 60 Vbeta and 13 Jbeta primers. Here immunoSEQ multiplex PCR was the method, and the copy in TCRdb shows in-frame clones only, minus some. The table has 110,000 or so clones, about 13% seen once. The sequenced sample consisted of PBMCs. Every receptor here comes from a man aged 35 to 55 in good health and CMV-seropositive.

The CDR3 bases are TGCGCCAGCAGCTTGGGAGTAACGGACAAAGAGACCCAGTACTTC. Translation gives CASSLGVTDKETQYF. The V call is TRBV5-1, the J call TRBJ2-5; perhaps TRBD1 as D (5 bases). Germline-derived CDR1 and CDR2 are SGHRS and YFSETQ. The CDR3 loop spans 15 amino acids. V was shortened by 0 bases and J by 3 bases, with 12 bases between the two germline ends.

This clone showed up just a few times. The CDR3 sequence: CASSVTGGPYEQYF. Written as DNA, the CDR3 is TGCGCCAGCAGCGTCACAGGGGGCCCCTACGAGCAGTACTTC. The chain recombines TRBV5-1 with TRBJ2-7; 9 bases are shared with TRBD1. Germline trimming cut 4 bases from V and 2 bases from J; bases unmatched to any gene: 4. The CDR3 totals 14 residues. The germline gives CDR1 SGHRS, CDR2 YFSETQ.

This clone was seen only a few times. The chain uses TRBV14 and TRBJ1-6; 9 bases agree with TRBD1. V shed 4 bases, J shed 7 bases, and the junction held 5 bases outside the gene matches. Germline-derived CDR1 and CDR2 are SGHDN and FVKESK. This CDR3 spans 15 amino acids. The CDR3: CASSLSTGGNSPLHF. CDR3 in DNA: TGTGCCAGCAGCCTTTCGACAGGGGGAAATTCACCCCTCCACTTT. The variable domain in full, with the rest retrieved from reference TRBV14 and TRBJ1-6, is EAGVTQFPSHSVIEKGQTVTLRCDPISGHDNLYWYRRVMGKEIKFLLHFVKESKQDESGMPNNRFLAERTGGTYSTLKVQPAELEDSGVYFCASSLSTGGNSPLHFGNGTRLTVT.

This clone came up a few times. The chain couples TRBV5-1 to TRBJ2-2; possibly TRBD2 for D (6 bases). The CDR3 consists of 16 residues. From germline, CDR1 is SGHRS and CDR2 YFSETQ. Trimming removed 0 bases at V and 2 bases at J, with 11 bases between. The CDR3, as DNA: TGCGCCAGCAGCTTGGACCCGGGAGCCAACACCGGGGAGCTGTTTTTT. It codes for CASSLDPGANTGELFF.

This clone was recorded at least ten times. The genes are TRBV7-8 and TRBJ2-7, with 11 bases that match TRBD2. Germline V gene sequence: CDR1 SGHVS, CDR2 FQNEAQ. V shed 6 bases, J shed 4 bases, and the junction held 5 bases outside the gene matches. CDR3 size: 14 residues. In DNA form, the CDR3 reads TGTGCCAGCAGACGACTAGCGGGAACTTACGAGCAGTACTTC. It specifies CASRRLAGTYEQYF.

In this sample, this clone turned up a few times. The V call is TRBV21-1, the J call TRBJ2-1; the table's D gene call, TRBD1, was not cross checked with the DNA. TRBV21-1 is marked as a pseudogene. The CDR3 totals 13 residues. CDR3 residues: CATPARGQSEQFF. The CDR3 bases are TGTGCCACCCCAGCCAGGGGGCAAAGTGAGCAGTTCTTC.

The sample holds a few counts of this clone. The rearrangement joins TRBV29-1 to TRBJ2-1; 10 bases match TRBD2. CDR1 and CDR2 from the germline V gene are SQVTM and ANQGSEA. V dropped 5 bases and J dropped 9; count of bases not matched to a gene: 10. The CDR3 is 14 amino acids. The CDR3 sequence: CSVISSGSSGEQFF. In DNA, the CDR3 is TGCAGCGTTATTTCTAGCGGGAGTAGCGGTGAGCAGTTCTTC.

The chain is built from TRBV5-1 and TRBJ2-7, with 9 bases fitting TRBD2. The CDR3 consists of 14 residues. In germline, CDR1 is SGHRS, CDR2 YFSETQ. Trimming took 1 base from V and 4 from J; bases not matched to a gene: 3. CDR3 loop: CASSLMTSGYEQYF. CDR3 DNA sequence: TGCGCCAGCAGCTTGATGACTAGCGGATACGAGCAGTACTTC.

The rearrangement uses TRBV13 and TRBJ1-6, with D possibly being TRBD1 (6 bases). V was shortened by 6 bases and J by 7 bases, with 16 bases between the two germline ends. CDR3 length equals 15 residues. Germline assignment: CDR1 PRHDT and CDR2 FYEKMQ (reference sequence). The CDR3 nucleotides read TGTGCCAGCAGGGCTTGGGACACTTCAAATTCACCCCTCCACTTT. Translation gives CASRAWDTSNSPLHF.

V is TRBV12-5 and J is TRBJ2-1, with D possibly being TRBD2 (5 bases). V lost 0 bases and J lost 2, with 8 bases in between. CDR3 length: 15 amino acids. Germline CDR1 and CDR2: LGHNT and FRNRAP. The CDR3 DNA reads TGTGCTAGTGGTTTGGTCCTAGCAACCTACAATGAGCAGTTCTTC. Its protein is CASGLVLATYNEQFF.

This clone turned up a few times. The J gene is TRBJ2-6, the V gene TRBV28; D is perhaps TRBD1 (5 bases). CDR1 is MDHEN, CDR2 SYDVKM, per germline. The CDR3 totals 16 residues. Trimming left V 3 bases short and J 0 bases short, with 9 bases between. The CDR3 here is CASSFSDSSGANVLTF. CDR3 DNA sequence: TGTGCCAGCAGTTTTTCAGACAGCTCTGGGGCCAACGTCCTGACTTTC.

The chain employs TRBV27 and TRBJ2-3; 11 bases align to TRBD2. The CDR3 consists of 17 residues. The germline gives CDR1 MNHEY, CDR2 SMNVEV (reference sequence). V shed 4 bases, J shed 2 bases, and the junction held 8 bases outside the gene matches. CDR3 sequence reads: CASSSLAGGLPTDTQYF. In nucleotides, the CDR3 is TGTGCCAGCAGTTCCCTAGCGGGAGGTCTCCCCACAGATACGCAGTATTTT.